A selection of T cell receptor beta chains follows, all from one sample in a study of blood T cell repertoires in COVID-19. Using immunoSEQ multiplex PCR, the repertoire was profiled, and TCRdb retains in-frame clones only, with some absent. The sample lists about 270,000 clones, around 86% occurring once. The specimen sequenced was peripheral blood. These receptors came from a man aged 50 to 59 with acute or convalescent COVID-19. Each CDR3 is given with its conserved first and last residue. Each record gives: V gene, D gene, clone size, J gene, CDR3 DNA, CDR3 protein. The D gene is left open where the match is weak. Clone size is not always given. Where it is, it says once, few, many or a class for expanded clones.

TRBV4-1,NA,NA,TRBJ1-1,TGCGCCAGCAGAAGTAGGGGCACTGAAGCTTTCTTT,CASRSRGTEAFF
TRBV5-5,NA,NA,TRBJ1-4,TGTGCCAGCAGCGGATCAGGGGTCACTAGTGAAAAACTGTTTTTT,CASSGSGVTSEKLFF
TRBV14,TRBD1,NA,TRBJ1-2,TGTGCCAGCAGCTTTACAGGGGGCTTTGGCTACACCTTC,CASSFTGGFGYTF
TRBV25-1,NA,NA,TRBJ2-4,TGTGCCAGCAGTGAAAGGGAGCAGATAGCCAAAAACATTCAGTACTTC,CASSEREQIAKNIQYF
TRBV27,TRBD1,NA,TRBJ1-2,TGTGCCAGCAGTTTGGGCCCGGGACAGCCCTATGGCTACACCTTC,CASSLGPGQPYGYTF
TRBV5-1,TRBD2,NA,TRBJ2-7,TGCGCCAGCAGCTTGGGGAGGGGACTAGCGGGCTCCTACGAGCAGTACTTC,CASSLGRGLAGSYEQYF
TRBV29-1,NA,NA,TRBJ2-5,TGCAGCGTGGGGCAGGGGACCCAGTACTTC,CSVGQGTQYF
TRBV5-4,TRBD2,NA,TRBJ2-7,TGTGCCAGCAGAAAAAGGGAGAACGAGCGGGGGTTGTACTTC,CASRKRENERGLYF
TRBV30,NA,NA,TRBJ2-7,TGTGCCTGGAGGCCTTCTGGGCTCAGCGGGTACGAGCAGTACTTC,CAWRPSGLSGYEQYF
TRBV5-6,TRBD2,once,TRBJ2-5,TGTGCCAGCAGCTTATTTAGCGGGGGCCTGGAGGAGGAGACCCAGTACTTC,CASSLFSGGLEEETQYF
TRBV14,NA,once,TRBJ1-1,TGTGCCAGCAGCCAAGAATGGCGGGTTACGAGGGACACTGAAGCTTTCTTT,CASSQEWRVTRDTEAFF
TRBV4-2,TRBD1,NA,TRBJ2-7,TGTGCCAGCGGCCCTGGGCAGGGGGCCCACGAGCAGTACTTC,CASGPGQGAHEQYF
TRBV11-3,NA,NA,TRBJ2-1,TGTGCCAGCAGCTTTACCTACAGCTCCTACAATGAGCAGTTCTTC,CASSFTYSSYNEQFF
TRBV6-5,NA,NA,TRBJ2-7,TGTGCCAGCAGTTACGACACCTACGAGCAGTACTTC,CASSYDTYEQYF
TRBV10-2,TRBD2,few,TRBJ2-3,TGCGCCAGCAAGGGTTTCGGTACGGGACTAGCGGGGGGGACGCAGTATTTT,CASKGFGTGLAGGTQYF
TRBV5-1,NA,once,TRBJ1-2,TGCGCCAGCAGTCCAGTAGGTTCGGCAGGAACTTTTTCTGGCTACACCTTC,CASSPVGSAGTFSGYTF
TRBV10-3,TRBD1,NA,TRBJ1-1,TGTGCCATATCGGACAGGGTAGGGACTGAAGCTTTCTTT,CAISDRVGTEAFF
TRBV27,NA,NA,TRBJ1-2,TGTGCCAGCAGTTTTCGGGATCAAAGAGGCTACACCTTC,CASSFRDQRGYTF
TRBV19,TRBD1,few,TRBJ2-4,TGTGCCAGTCGGGACAGCATAGCCAAAAACATTCAGTACTTC,CASRDSIAKNIQYF
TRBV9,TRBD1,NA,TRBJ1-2,TGTGCCAGCAGCGCCGGGACAGACCCCTACTATGGCTACACCTTC,CASSAGTDPYYGYTF
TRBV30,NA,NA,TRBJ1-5,TGTGCCTGGAGCCGGGACCTAGGGGGTCAGCCCCAGCATTTT,CAWSRDLGGQPQHF
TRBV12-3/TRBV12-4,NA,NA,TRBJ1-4,TGTGCCAGCAGTACGGTCCTAAATGAAAAACTGTTTTTT,CASSTVLNEKLFF
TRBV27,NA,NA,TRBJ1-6,TGTGCCAGCAAATACAGGGATTTGGGGTCACCCCTCCACTTT,CASKYRDLGSPLHF
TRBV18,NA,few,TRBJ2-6,TGTGCCAGCTCACCTCGGGGGACAGCCCCCAACTCTGGGGCCAACGTCCTGACTTTC,CASSPRGTAPNSGANVLTF
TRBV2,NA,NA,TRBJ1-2,TGTGCCAGCAGTAAACAGGGATTGGAGGGCTACACCTTC,CASSKQGLEGYTF
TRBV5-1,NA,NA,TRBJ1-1,TGCGCCAGCAGACAAAACCCGAACACTGAAGCTTTCTTT,CASRQNPNTEAFF
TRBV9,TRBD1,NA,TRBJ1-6,TGTGCCAGCAGCGCTCAACCCGGGACAGATAATTCACCCCTCCACTTT,CASSAQPGTDNSPLHF
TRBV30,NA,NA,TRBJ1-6,TGTGCCTGGAGTCGCAGCTCCTATAATTCACCCCTCCACTTT,CAWSRSSYNSPLHF
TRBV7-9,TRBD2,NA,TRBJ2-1,TGTGCCACCCTTACTAGCGGTTCTAATGAGCAGTTCTTC,CATLTSGSNEQFF
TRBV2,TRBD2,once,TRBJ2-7,TGTACCAGCGGGGGTTTCGGCAGGGGAAACGAGCAGTACTTC,CTSGGFGRGNEQYF
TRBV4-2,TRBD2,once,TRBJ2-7,TGTGCCAGCAGCCCACCCAGCGGGGGGGCCGAGCAGTACTTC,CASSPPSGGAEQYF
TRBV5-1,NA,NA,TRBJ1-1,TGCGCCAGCAGCCCCGACAGGACGAACACTGAAGCTTTCTTT,CASSPDRTNTEAFF
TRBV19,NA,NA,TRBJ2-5,TGTGCCAGTAGTATAGTAGGGGGGGGAGAGACCCAGTACTTC,CASSIVGGGETQYF
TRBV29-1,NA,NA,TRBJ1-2,TGCAGCGTACTAGCATCTCCCGGCTACACCTTC,CSVLASPGYTF
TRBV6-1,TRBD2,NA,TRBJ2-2,TGTGCCAGCAGTGAAGTAACTAGCGGGGGGGCCGGGGGCACCGGGGAGCTGTTTTTT,CASSEVTSGGAGGTGELFF
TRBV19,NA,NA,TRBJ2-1,TGTGCCAGTAGTGCTCGGACTTACAATGAGCAGTTCTTC,CASSARTYNEQFF
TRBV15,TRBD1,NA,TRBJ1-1,TGTGCCACCAGCAGAGATCTACAGGGGACTGAAGCTTTCTTT,CATSRDLQGTEAFF
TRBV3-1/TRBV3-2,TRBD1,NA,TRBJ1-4,TGTGCCAGCAGCCACGGACAGGGTTTCGCGGGTGAAAAACTGTTTTTT,CASSHGQGFAGEKLFF
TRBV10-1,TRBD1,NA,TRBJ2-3,TGCGCCAGCAGTGCAGGGGGTGGCACAGATACGCAGTATTTT,CASSAGGGTDTQYF
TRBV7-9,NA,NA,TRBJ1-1,TGTGCCAGCAGCTTGTATGGCCGTATGAACACTGAAGCTTTCTTT,CASSLYGRMNTEAFF
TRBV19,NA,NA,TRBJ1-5,TGTGCCAGTAGTACCCGACAGGACAATCAGCCCCAGCATTTT,CASSTRQDNQPQHF
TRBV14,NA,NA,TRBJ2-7,TGTGCCAGCAGCCAAGGAAGGACAGTCTACGAGCAGTACTTC,CASSQGRTVYEQYF
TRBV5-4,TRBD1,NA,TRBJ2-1,TGTGCCAGCAGCCTGGACAGGGGGAACGATGAGCAGTTCTTC,CASSLDRGNDEQFF
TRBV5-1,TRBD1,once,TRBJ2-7,TGCGCCAGCAGCCCGGGACAGGTCCACGAGCAGTACTTC,CASSPGQVHEQYF
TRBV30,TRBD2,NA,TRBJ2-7,TGTGCCTGCCTTCCTAGCGGGGGGGCCTACGAGCAGTACTTC,CACLPSGGAYEQYF
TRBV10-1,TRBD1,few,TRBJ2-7,TGCGCCAGCAGTAGGGACAGAACCTCCTACGAGCAGTACTTC,CASSRDRTSYEQYF